These T cell receptor beta chains were read from a single sample in a study of cytomegalovirus exposure and HLA in healthy donors. Using immunoSEQ multiplex PCR, the repertoire was profiled, and TCRdb retains in-frame clones only, with some absent. The repertoire holds 55,000 to 80,000 clones, with about three quarters as singletons. Sequences were obtained from PBMCs. These receptors all come from a woman in her thirties in good health and CMV-seropositive. Each CDR3 is given with its conserved first and last residue. The D gene is left open where the match is weak. Clone size is not always given. Where it is, it says once, few, many or a class for expanded clones.

D gene	V gene	clone size	J gene	CDR3 protein	CDR3 DNA
.	TRBV5-4	.	TRBJ2-3	CASSPGVDGTDTQYF	TGTGCCAGCAGCCCCGGGGTTGACGGCACAGATACGCAGTATTTT
TRBD1	TRBV6-5	.	TRBJ2-2	CAAGQGYTGELFF	TGTGCCGCGGGACAGGGGTATACCGGGGAGCTGTTTTTT
.	TRBV6-1	.	TRBJ2-3	CASSIALVDTQYF	TGTGCCAGCAGTATCGCCCTAGTGGATACGCAGTATTTT
.	TRBV7-6	.	TRBJ2-3	CASSSQAGTSTDTQYF	TGTGCCAGCAGCTCACAAGCGGGTACTAGCACAGATACGCAGTATTTT
.	TRBV5-1	.	TRBJ2-7	CASSLGGGSYEQYF	TGCGCCAGCAGCTTGGGGGGCGGCTCCTACGAGCAGTACTTC
TRBD1	TRBV7-8	.	TRBJ1-4	CASSLATGGSEKLFF	TGTGCCAGCAGCTTAGCGACAGGGGGGAGTGAAAAACTGTTTTTT
TRBD2	TRBV7-6	.	TRBJ2-3	CASSPSGRSTDTQYF	TGTGCCAGCAGCCCTAGCGGGAGAAGCACAGATACGCAGTATTTT
TRBD2	TRBV6-5	once	TRBJ2-7	CASSSPRTSGRYEQYF	TGTGCCAGCAGTTCGCCCCGGACTAGCGGGAGGTACGAGCAGTACTTC
.	TRBV28	.	TRBJ1-4	CASSASGHSTNEKLFF	TGTGCCAGCAGTGCATCGGGACACTCAACTAATGAAAAACTGTTTTTT
.	TRBV2	once	TRBJ2-2	CASSEAPWGSGVTGELFF	TGTGCCAGCAGTGAAGCCCCGTGGGGTAGCGGAGTTACCGGGGAGCTGTTTTTT
.	TRBV7-9	.	TRBJ2-2	CASSLYSGTGELFF	TGTGCCAGCAGCTTATACTCGGGCACCGGGGAGCTGTTTTTT
.	TRBV30	.	TRBJ1-5	CAWSVRGAHQPQHF	TGTGCCTGGAGTGTACGAGGAGCCCATCAGCCCCAGCATTTT
.	TRBV29-1	.	TRBJ2-7	CSVGDIRSYEQYF	TGCAGCGTTGGTGACATCCGCTCCTACGAGCAGTACTTC
TRBD1	TRBV7-8	.	TRBJ2-7	CASSIRTGDSYEQYF	TGTGCCAGCAGCATCAGGACAGGGGACTCCTACGAGCAGTACTTC
TRBD2	TRBV5-6	.	TRBJ2-1	CASSLGTSLHEQFF	TGTGCCAGCAGCTTAGGGACTAGTTTGCATGAGCAGTTCTTC
TRBD1	TRBV6-1	.	TRBJ2-5	CASSSRDRPIETQYF	TGTGCCAGCAGTAGCAGGGACAGGCCGATCGAGACCCAGTACTTC
.	TRBV5-1	few	TRBJ2-2	CASSLEGATTGELFF	TGCGCCAGCAGCTTGGAAGGGGCGACCACCGGGGAGCTGTTTTTT